Listed below are T cell receptor beta chains from one sample, sequenced in a study of regulatory T cells in long-lasting Graves disease. TCRdb analysed the multiplex PCR reads with MiXCR anew, one entry per CDR3 protein. This table has around 420,000 distinct CDR3 sequences, roughly 16% appearing once. The sequencing used peripheral blood mononuclear cells (PBMCs), collected at new diagnosis, from a patient treated with antithyroid drugs. These receptors were taken from a female donor with Graves disease. Both conserved end residues are part of each CDR3. The D gene is left open where the match is weak. Clone sizes are given selectively: once, few, many, or a class where the clone is expanded.

v_gene: TRBV3-1; j_gene: TRBJ2-7; abundance: many; d_gene: TRBD2; CDR3nt: TGTGCCAGCAGCCAAGACAAACGGGAGGGCCTGAAAGAGCAGTACTTC; CDR3aa: CASSQDKREGLKEQYF
v_gene: TRBV30; j_gene: TRBJ1-5; abundance: once; d_gene: -; CDR3nt: TGTGCCTGGAGTGACGATCGCAATCAGCCCCAGCATTTT; CDR3aa: CAWSDDRNQPQHF
v_gene: TRBV11-2; j_gene: TRBJ2-1; abundance: few; d_gene: -; CDR3nt: TGTGCCAGCAGCTTACTTAGGAGGGGGCGTATAGATGAGCAGTTCTTC; CDR3aa: CASSLLRRGRIDEQFF
v_gene: TRBV6-5; j_gene: TRBJ1-2; abundance: -; d_gene: -; CDR3nt: TGTGCCAGCAGTTACTCGGGAAAGGGCTACACCTTC; CDR3aa: CASSYSGKGYTF
v_gene: TRBV2; j_gene: TRBJ1-4; abundance: many; d_gene: -; CDR3nt: TGTGCCAGCAGTGCAGGGACGGATGAAAAACTGTTTTTT; CDR3aa: CASSAGTDEKLFF
v_gene: TRBV7-9; j_gene: TRBJ1-2; abundance: many; d_gene: TRBD1; CDR3nt: TGTGCCAGCAGCTTAGGAGGGGGCCGGTATGGCTACACCTTC; CDR3aa: CASSLGGGRYGYTF
v_gene: TRBV30; j_gene: TRBJ1-1; abundance: many; d_gene: -; CDR3nt: TGTGCCTGGATTACAGGGAAAGTTGAAGCTTTCTTT; CDR3aa: CAWITGKVEAFF
v_gene: TRBV7-8; j_gene: TRBJ1-1; abundance: many; d_gene: -; CDR3nt: TGTGCCAGCAGCTTAGAAAGTGTTACTGAAGCTTTCTTT; CDR3aa: CASSLESVTEAFF
v_gene: TRBV20-1; j_gene: TRBJ2-5; abundance: -; d_gene: -; CDR3nt: TGCAGTGCTAGAGATATCCGGGTCCAAGAGACCCAGTACTTC; CDR3aa: CSARDIRVQETQYF
v_gene: TRBV28; j_gene: TRBJ2-1; abundance: many; d_gene: -; CDR3nt: TGTGCCAGCCGCCCCTCCTCGACAGGCGATCTTAGCTCCTACAATGAGCAGTTCTTC; CDR3aa: CASRPSSTGDLSSYNEQFF
v_gene: TRBV7-8; j_gene: TRBJ1-2; abundance: many; d_gene: -; CDR3nt: TGTGCCAGCAGCTCAGGGGTCTCGGGTTCGCCCTATGGCTACACCTTC; CDR3aa: CASSSGVSGSPYGYTF
v_gene: TRBV27; j_gene: TRBJ2-7; abundance: many; d_gene: -; CDR3nt: TGTGCCAGCAGTTTATCGTTTCGGTCGGTCGGCGAGCAGTACTTC; CDR3aa: CASSLSFRSVGEQYF
v_gene: TRBV12-3/TRBV12-4; j_gene: TRBJ1-2; abundance: -; d_gene: -; CDR3nt: TGTGCCAGCAGTTTCGTCGAGACATCGAGGCGGGATGGCTACACCTTC; CDR3aa: CASSFVETSRRDGYTF
v_gene: TRBV20-1; j_gene: TRBJ2-5; abundance: many; d_gene: TRBD2; CDR3nt: TGCAGTGCTAAACCGACTAGCGGGGGAGGGGTTAAAGAGACCCAGTACTTC; CDR3aa: CSAKPTSGGGVKETQYF
v_gene: TRBV7-9; j_gene: TRBJ1-1; abundance: many; d_gene: -; CDR3nt: TGTGCCAGCAGCCCCAACAGGGACGTGAGCACTGAAGCTTTCTTT; CDR3aa: CASSPNRDVSTEAFF
v_gene: TRBV6-5; j_gene: TRBJ1-1; abundance: few; d_gene: -; CDR3nt: TGTGCCAGCAGTTATCCGAGGACAAGCACTGAAGCTTTCTTT; CDR3aa: CASSYPRTSTEAFF
v_gene: TRBV28; j_gene: TRBJ1-5; abundance: many; d_gene: TRBD1; CDR3nt: TGTGCCACCCATGAGGGGGCTAATCAGCCCCAGCATTTT; CDR3aa: CATHEGANQPQHF
v_gene: TRBV5-1; j_gene: TRBJ2-5; abundance: -; d_gene: -; CDR3nt: TGCGCCAGCAGCTTGGGTGCGGGACTCGAGACCCAGTACTTC; CDR3aa: CASSLGAGLETQYF
v_gene: TRBV20-1; j_gene: TRBJ2-3; abundance: many; d_gene: -; CDR3nt: TGCAGTGCCCACGCGGCGACCACAGATACGCAGTATTTT; CDR3aa: CSAHAATTDTQYF
v_gene: TRBV10-3; j_gene: TRBJ2-4; abundance: -; d_gene: -; CDR3nt: TGTGCCATCAGTGAGTCGGGGCAAAAAAACATTCAGTACTTC; CDR3aa: CAISESGQKNIQYF
v_gene: TRBV5-1; j_gene: TRBJ2-3; abundance: few; d_gene: -; CDR3nt: TGCGCCAGCAGCTCGACAGGTGATGTCACAGATACGCAGTATTTT; CDR3aa: CASSSTGDVTDTQYF
v_gene: TRBV5-4; j_gene: TRBJ1-2; abundance: few; d_gene: -; CDR3nt: TGTGCCAGCAGCTCCGGGGTGTCGGGTGTAGGTGGCTATGGCTACACCTTC; CDR3aa: CASSSGVSGVGGYGYTF
v_gene: TRBV4-1; j_gene: TRBJ1-2; abundance: many; d_gene: -; CDR3nt: TGCGCCAGCAGCCCTCCCGGATATGACTATGGCTACACCTTC; CDR3aa: CASSPPGYDYGYTF
v_gene: TRBV15; j_gene: TRBJ1-1; abundance: -; d_gene: -; CDR3nt: TGTGCCACCAGCAGAGATAGGGAACAGGGAGGGGCTGAAGCTTTCTTT; CDR3aa: CATSRDREQGGAEAFF
v_gene: TRBV7-9; j_gene: TRBJ1-1; abundance: -; d_gene: TRBD1; CDR3nt: TGTGCCAGCAGCGGGCGGGACAGGTTGCTCACTGAAGCTTTCTTT; CDR3aa: CASSGRDRLLTEAFF
v_gene: TRBV12-5; j_gene: TRBJ1-1; abundance: many; d_gene: -; CDR3nt: TGTGCTAGTGGTATACACAGGGTATTTGGAATGAACACTGAAGCTTTCTTT; CDR3aa: CASGIHRVFGMNTEAFF